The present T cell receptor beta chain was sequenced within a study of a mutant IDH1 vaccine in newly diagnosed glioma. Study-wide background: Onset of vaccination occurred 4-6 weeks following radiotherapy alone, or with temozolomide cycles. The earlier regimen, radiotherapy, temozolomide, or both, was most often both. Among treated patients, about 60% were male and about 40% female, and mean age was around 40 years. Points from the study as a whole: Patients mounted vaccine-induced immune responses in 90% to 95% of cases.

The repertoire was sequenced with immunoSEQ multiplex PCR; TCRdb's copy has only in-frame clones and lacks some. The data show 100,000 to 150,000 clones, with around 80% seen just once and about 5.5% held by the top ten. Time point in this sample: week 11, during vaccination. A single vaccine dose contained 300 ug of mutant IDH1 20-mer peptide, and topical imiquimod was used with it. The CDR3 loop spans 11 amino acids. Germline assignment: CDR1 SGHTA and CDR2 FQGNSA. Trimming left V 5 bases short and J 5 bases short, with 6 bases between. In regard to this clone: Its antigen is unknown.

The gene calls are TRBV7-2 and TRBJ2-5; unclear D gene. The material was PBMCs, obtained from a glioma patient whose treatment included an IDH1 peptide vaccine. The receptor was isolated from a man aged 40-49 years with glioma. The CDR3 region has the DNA TGTGCCAGCAGCGATAGGGAGACCCAGTACTTC. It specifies CASSDRETQYF.